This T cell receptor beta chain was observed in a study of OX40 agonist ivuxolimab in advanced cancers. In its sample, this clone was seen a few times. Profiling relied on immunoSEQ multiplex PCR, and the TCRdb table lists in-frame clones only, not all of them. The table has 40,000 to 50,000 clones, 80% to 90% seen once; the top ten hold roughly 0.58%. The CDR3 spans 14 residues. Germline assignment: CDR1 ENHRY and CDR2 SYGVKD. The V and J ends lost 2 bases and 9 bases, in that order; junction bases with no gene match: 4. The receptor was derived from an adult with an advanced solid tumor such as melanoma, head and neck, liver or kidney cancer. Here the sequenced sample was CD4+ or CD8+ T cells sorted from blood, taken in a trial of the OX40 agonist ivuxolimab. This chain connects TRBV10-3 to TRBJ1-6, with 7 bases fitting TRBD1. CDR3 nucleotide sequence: TGTGCCATCAGTGAGAGACAGGGAGGTTCACCCCTCCACTTT. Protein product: CAISERQGGSPLHF.